This T cell receptor (beta chain) comes out of a study of CD8 T cells in ankylosing spondylitis. This clonotype is judged medium-sized. Scientists made TCR beta libraries using quantitative 5'-RACE with molecular barcodes. TCRdb reprocessed the 5' RACE reads with MiXCR, giving one entry per CDR3 protein. The sample carries approximately 25,000 distinct CDR3 sequences, 6.5% to 9.5% recorded once. This CDR3 contains 14 residues. The J segment lost 2 bases and the V segment lost 3 bases, leaving 2 bases of the junction unmatched. CDR1 and CDR2 from the germline V gene are SGHTA and FQGNSA. V gene TRBV7-2 combines with J gene TRBJ2-7; 9 nucleotides match TRBD2. Sequenced: blood. The receptor's source is a male donor with ankylosing spondylitis or in good health (not recorded which). CDR3 bases: TGTGCCAGCAGCTTTCTAGCGGGGCCCTACGAGCAGTACTTC. It specifies CASSFLAGPYEQYF.